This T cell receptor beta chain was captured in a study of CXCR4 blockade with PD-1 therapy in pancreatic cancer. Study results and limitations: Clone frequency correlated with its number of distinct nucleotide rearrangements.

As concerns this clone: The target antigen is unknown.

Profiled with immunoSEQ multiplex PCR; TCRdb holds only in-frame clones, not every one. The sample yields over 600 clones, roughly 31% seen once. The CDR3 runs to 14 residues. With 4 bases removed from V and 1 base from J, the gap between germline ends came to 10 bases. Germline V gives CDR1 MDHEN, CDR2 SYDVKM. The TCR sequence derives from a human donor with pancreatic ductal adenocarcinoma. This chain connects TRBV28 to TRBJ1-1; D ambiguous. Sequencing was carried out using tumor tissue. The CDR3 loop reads CASSSLRPNTEAFF. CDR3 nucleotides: TGTGCCAGCAGTTCCCTGAGACCGAACACTGAAGCTTTCTTT. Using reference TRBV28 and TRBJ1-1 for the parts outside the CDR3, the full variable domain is DVKVTQSSRYLVKRTGEKVFLECVQDMDHENMFWYRQDPGLGLRLIYFSYDVKMKEKGDIPEGYSVSREKKERFSLILESASTNQTSMYLCASSSLRPNTEAFFGQGTRLTVV.